One sample yielded the 5 T cell receptor beta chains listed below, sequenced in a study of blood T cells in healthy people across ages. Then a second PCR, running roughly 7 to 12 cycles, was carried out with a sample-barcoded 5' primer and a J-beta primer mix. TCRdb reprocessed the 5' RACE reads with MiXCR, giving one entry per CDR3 protein. Of some 700,000 distinct CDR3 sequences in the sample, over 20% were seen once. The sequenced material came from blood. Receptors were obtained from a man between 65 and 85 years old in good health.

The chain is built from TRBV27 and TRBJ2-3; perhaps TRBD1 as D (5 bases). Germline-derived CDR1 and CDR2 are MNHEY and SMNVEV (reference sequence). The CDR3 runs 14 residues. V dropped 2 bases and J dropped 5 bases, with 11 bases sitting between them. The CDR3 loop is CASSLRSRGDTQYF. CDR3 sequence (DNA): TGTGCCAGCAGTTTAAGATCAAGGGGAGATACGCAGTATTTT.

The chain carries TRBV20-1 and TRBJ2-4, with D perhaps matching TRBD1 (5 bases). CDR1 is DFQATT and CDR2 is SNEGSKA in the germline V gene (reference sequence). The CDR3 is 17 amino acids. V was trimmed by 5 bases and J by 0 bases, leaving 20 bases between them. This CDR3 is CSALLQDRILAKNIQYF. DNA of the CDR3: TGCAGTGCTCTACTCCAAGACAGAATCCTAGCCAAAAACATTCAGTACTTC.

This clonotype occurred a few times. The chain carries TRBV27 and TRBJ2-4; D is perhaps TRBD1 or TRBD2 (5 bases each). Trimming took 5 bases from V and 2 from J, leaving 13 bases between them. The germline gives CDR1 MNHEY, CDR2 SMNVEV (reference sequence). The CDR3 consists of 15 residues. CDR3: CASSRHEGTKNIQYF. As DNA, the CDR3 is TGTGCCAGCAGTAGACACGAGGGGACCAAAAACATTCAGTACTTC.

In its sample, this clonotype was seen a few times. The chain is built from TRBV9 and TRBJ2-5; 7 nucleotides agree with TRBD2. V shed 0 bases, J shed 2 bases, and the junction held 7 bases outside the gene matches. Germline loops: CDR1 SGDLS, CDR2 YYNGEE. CDR3 length equals 16 residues. CDR3 nucleotides: TGTGCCAGCAGCGTAGTTCCTAGCGGAAAACAAGAGACCCAGTACTTC. The encoded protein is CASSVVPSGKQETQYF.

This clonotype was detected only a few times. The chain employs TRBV3-1 and TRBJ2-1; D not certain. V lost 1 base and J 4 bases, leaving 17 bases between the germline ends. Germline CDR1 and CDR2: LGHDT and YNNKEL (reference sequence). This CDR3 is built from 17 residues. CDR3 in amino acids: CASSQGRAPFVYNEQFF. The CDR3 DNA follows: TGTGCCAGCAGCCAAGGAAGGGCCCCCTTTGTGTACAATGAGCAGTTCTTC.